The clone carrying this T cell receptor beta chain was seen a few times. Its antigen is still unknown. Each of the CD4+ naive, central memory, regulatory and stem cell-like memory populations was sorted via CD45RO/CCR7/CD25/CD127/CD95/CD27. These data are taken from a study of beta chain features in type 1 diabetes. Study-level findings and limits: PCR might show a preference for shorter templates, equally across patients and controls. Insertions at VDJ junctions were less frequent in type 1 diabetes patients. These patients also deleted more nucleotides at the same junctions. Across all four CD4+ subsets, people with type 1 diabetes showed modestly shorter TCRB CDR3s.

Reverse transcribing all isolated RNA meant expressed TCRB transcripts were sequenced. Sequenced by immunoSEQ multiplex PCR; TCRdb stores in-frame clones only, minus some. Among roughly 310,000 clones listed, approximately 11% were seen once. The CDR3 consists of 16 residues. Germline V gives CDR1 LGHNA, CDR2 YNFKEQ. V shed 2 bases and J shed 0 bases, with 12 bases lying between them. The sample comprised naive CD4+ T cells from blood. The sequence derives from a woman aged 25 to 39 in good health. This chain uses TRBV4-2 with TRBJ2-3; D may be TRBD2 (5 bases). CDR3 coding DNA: TGTGCCAGCAGCCAACGGGGTAGCGTTAGCACAGATACGCAGTATTTT. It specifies CASSQRGSVSTDTQYF.